Included here is one T cell receptor (beta chain) sequence, with context. Its matching antigen is unknown. Each donor's status was that of a healthy bone marrow donor. The data stem from a study of cytomegalovirus exposure and HLA in healthy donors. Study results and caveats: Rarity characterized most TCR sequences, yet some public TCRs appeared in many donors.

Primers: 60 Vbeta forward and 13 Jbeta reverse. Method: immunoSEQ multiplex PCR; TCRdb's copy keeps in-frame clones and lacks some. The repertoire consists of 310,000 or so clones, with around 90% occurring once and the leading ten covering approximately 2.4%. What was sequenced was PBMCs. This TCR derives from a woman between 18 and 29 years old in good health and CMV-seronegative.

The CDR3 is CASSTGGSTSTDTQYF. DNA of the CDR3: TGCGCCAGCAGCACTGGCGGGAGTACTAGCACAGATACGCAGTATTTT. The gene calls are TRBV5-1 and TRBJ2-3; 7 bases align to TRBD2. Germline assignment: CDR1 SGHRS and CDR2 YFSETQ. V was pared by 4 bases and J by 0 bases, with 8 bases of the junction left unmatched. This CDR3 is built from 16 residues.